This TCR beta chain was documented in a study of beta chain features in type 1 diabetes. Study-level background: All samples together contributed 107,917,701 sorted cells for examination.

The entirety of the isolated RNA underwent reverse transcription, so expressed TCRB transcripts were sequenced. The average output of naive, central memory and regulatory T cell samples was approximately 3.7 million reads. Profiling relied on immunoSEQ multiplex PCR, and the TCRdb table lists in-frame clones only, not all of them. The sample comprises 900,000 or so clones, 17% of which are singletons, and 0.02% to 0.03% rests with the top ten. Turning to this clone: Its specificity is unknown.

Whole-study results and caveats: Whether TCRB rearrangement is influenced by HLA type was left unresolved in this analysis.

Germline CDR1 and CDR2: SGHTA and FQGNSA. V was cut by 8 bases and J by 7 bases, with 12 bases left in between. The CDR3 contains 12 residues. The chain employs TRBV7-2 and TRBJ2-1, with D tentatively TRBD2 (6 bases). What was sequenced was naive CD4+ T cells from blood. This TCR derives from a woman aged 18-29 years in good health. CDR3 DNA sequence: TGTGCCAGCCGGAAGGCGGGAAATGAGCAGTTCTTC. This sequence encodes CASRKAGNEQFF.